These T cell receptor beta chains were read from a single sample in a study of human T cells and chemical hapten exposure. One entry per CDR3 protein results from TCRdb running MiXCR on the RACE reads. The table shows 62,000 or so distinct CDR3 sequences, with around 9.9% occurring only once. The sample was whole blood, taken in connection with sensitization to the hapten diphenylcyclopropenone (DPC). Receptor source: a woman between 50 and 59 years old with alopecia areata. Some clones in this sample may be carry-over from other donors' samples. The CDR3 runs from the conserved cysteine through the conserved F or W.

j_gene | v_gene | CDR3aa
TRBJ2-1 | TRBV28 | CASSLFGTSGSWVGNEQFF
TRBJ2-5 | TRBV20-1 | CSARDGRRVQETQYF
TRBJ2-3 | TRBV28 | CASRPLGADTQYF
TRBJ1-5 | TRBV30 | CAWSGQGNQPQHF
TRBJ2-1 | TRBV13 | CASSLWGVDEQFF
TRBJ1-1 | TRBV7-2 | CASSLLGHTEAFF
TRBJ2-7 | TRBV5-5 | CASSLAGVYSYEQYF
TRBJ1-4 | TRBV27 | CASSLGPTVATNEKLFF
TRBJ2-7 | TRBV5-1 | CASSGTGYEQYF
TRBJ2-7 | TRBV20-1 | CSSSSPYEQYF
TRBJ2-7 | TRBV9 | CASSPSTGTSDEQYF
TRBJ2-1 | TRBV5-1 | CASSLTGGGYNEQFF
TRBJ2-2 | TRBV20-1 | CSASLAGATGELFF
TRBJ2-1 | TRBV2 | CASSFSGDVNEQFF
TRBJ2-2 | TRBV5-1 | CASSLAGSSSTGELFF
TRBJ2-7 | TRBV6-2/TRBV6-3 | CASSYPGISSYEQYF
TRBJ2-1 | TRBV20-1 | CSAPPLAGVPNAQFF
TRBJ1-2 | TRBV20-1 | CSARDLSGLGGYTF
TRBJ2-5 | TRBV11-3 | CASSFGTSPVGETQYF
TRBJ1-1 | TRBV7-2 | CASRRTQGNTEAFF
TRBJ2-2 | TRBV20-1 | CSARKGQGIGTGELFF
TRBJ2-5 | TRBV27 | CASSSTWTEETQYF
TRBJ2-3 | TRBV5-1 | CASSGGAGTIFADTQYF
TRBJ2-6 | TRBV9 | CASSVATGANVLTF
TRBJ2-6 | TRBV19 | CASSEGSGANVLTF